This paragraph covers one T cell receptor beta chain sequence. V was cut by 4 bases and J by 5 bases, with 20 bases left in between. The CDR3 consists of 16 residues. Germline CDR1 and CDR2: SGHAT and FQNNGV. This specimen comes from a study of radiotherapy plus CTLA-4 blockade in lung cancer. On the study more broadly: Patients showed objective responses in under 20% of cases, and disease control was achieved by roughly 30%.

Sequencing was performed with immunoSEQ multiplex PCR; in TCRdb, only in-frame clones are kept and a portion is missing. Counted here are nearly 110,000 clones, more than 75% occurring once; the ten biggest clones make up less than 2.5%. The V and J genes are TRBV11-2 and TRBJ2-5, with D possibly being TRBD2 (6 bases). This clonotype was obtained from a human donor with non-small cell lung cancer that progressed on radiotherapy plus ipilimumab. Some clones in this sample may be carry-over from other donors' samples. This sample comprised peripheral blood, obtained from a patient treated with radiotherapy plus ipilimumab. CDR3 nucleotides: TGTGCCAGCAGCTCCTTGACGGGGGTGGGAAAGGAGACCCAGTACTTC. Translated, it gives CASSSLTGVGKETQYF.